The source of this TCR beta chain is a study of blood T cells in healthy people across ages. Through a sample-barcoded 5' primer and a J-beta primer mix, a second PCR was run for 7 to 11 cycles. TCRdb used MiXCR to reprocess the 5' RACE reads, holding one entry per CDR3 protein. Found here are 1,500,000 or so distinct CDR3 sequences, about 45% of them singletons; the top ten hold about 4%. The germline gives CDR1 SQVTM, CDR2 ANQGSEA. This CDR3 comprises 11 residues. V was pared by 7 bases and J by 5 bases, with 9 bases between. This receptor was taken from a woman younger than 35 in good health. The sample consisted of blood. This chain uses TRBV29-1 with TRBJ2-4; D may be TRBD1 (5 bases). CDR3 loop: CSGDRENIQYF. In DNA, the CDR3 is TGCAGCGGAGACAGAGAAAACATTCAGTACTTC. The variable domain in full, completed from reference TRBV29-1 and TRBJ2-4, reads SAVISQKPSRDICQRGTSLTIQCQVDSQVTMMFWYRQQPGQSLTLIATANQGSEATYESGFVIDKFPISRPNLTFSTLTVSNMSPEDSSIYLCSGDRENIQYFGAGTRLSVL.